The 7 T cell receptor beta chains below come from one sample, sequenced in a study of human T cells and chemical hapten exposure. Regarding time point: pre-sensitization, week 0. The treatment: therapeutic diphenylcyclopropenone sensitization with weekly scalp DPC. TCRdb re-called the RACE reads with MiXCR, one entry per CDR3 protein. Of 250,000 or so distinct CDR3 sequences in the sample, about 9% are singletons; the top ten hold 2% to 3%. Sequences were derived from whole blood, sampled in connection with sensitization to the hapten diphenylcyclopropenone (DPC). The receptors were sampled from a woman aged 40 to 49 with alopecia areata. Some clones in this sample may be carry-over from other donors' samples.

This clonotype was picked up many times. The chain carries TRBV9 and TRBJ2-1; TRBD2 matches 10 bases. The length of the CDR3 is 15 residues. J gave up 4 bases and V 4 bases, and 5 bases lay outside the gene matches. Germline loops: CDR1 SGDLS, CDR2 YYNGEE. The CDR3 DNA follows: TGTGCCAGCAGCATCGGACTAGCGGAGTACAATGAGCAGTTCTTC. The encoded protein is CASSIGLAEYNEQFF.

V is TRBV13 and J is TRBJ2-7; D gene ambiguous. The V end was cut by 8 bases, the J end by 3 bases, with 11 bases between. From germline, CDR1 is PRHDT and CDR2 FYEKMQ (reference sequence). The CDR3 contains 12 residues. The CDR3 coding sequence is TGTGCCAGCGGTCGTAACGGCTACGAGCAGTACTTC. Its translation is CASGRNGYEQYF. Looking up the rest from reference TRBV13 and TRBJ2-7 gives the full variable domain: AAGVIQSPRHLIKEKRETATLKCYPIPRHDTVYWYQQGPGQDPQFLISFYEKMQSDKGSIPDRFSAQQFSDYHSELNMSSLELGDSALYFCASGRNGYEQYFGPGTRLTVT.

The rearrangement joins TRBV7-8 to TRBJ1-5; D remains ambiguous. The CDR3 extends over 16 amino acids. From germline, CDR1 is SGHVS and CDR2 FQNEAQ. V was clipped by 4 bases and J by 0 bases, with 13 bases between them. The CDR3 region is CASSSRTADSNQPQHF. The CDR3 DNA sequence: TGTGCCAGCAGCTCTCGGACGGCCGATAGCAATCAGCCCCAGCATTTT.

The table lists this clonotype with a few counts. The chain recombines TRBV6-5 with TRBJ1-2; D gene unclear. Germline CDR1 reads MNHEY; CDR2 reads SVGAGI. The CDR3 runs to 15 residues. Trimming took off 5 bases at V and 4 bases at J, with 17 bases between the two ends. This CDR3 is CASSPTRPASYGYTF. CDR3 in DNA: TGTGCCAGCAGTCCGACACGGCCGGCGTCCTATGGCTACACCTTC.

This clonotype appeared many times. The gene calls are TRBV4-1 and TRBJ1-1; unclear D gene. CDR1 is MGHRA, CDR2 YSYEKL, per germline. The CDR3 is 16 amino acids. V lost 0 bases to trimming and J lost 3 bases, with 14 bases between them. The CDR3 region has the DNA TGCGCCAGCAGCCAAGATGCGAGTCCACGCTACACTGAAGCTTTCTTT. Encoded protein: CASSQDASPRYTEAFF.

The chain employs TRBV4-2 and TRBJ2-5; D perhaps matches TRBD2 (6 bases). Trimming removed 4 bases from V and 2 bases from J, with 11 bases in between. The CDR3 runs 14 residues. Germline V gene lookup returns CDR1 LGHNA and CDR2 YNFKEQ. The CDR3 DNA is TGTGCCAGCAGCCCGGGAGCCGGACAAGAGACCCAGTACTTC. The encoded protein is CASSPGAGQETQYF.

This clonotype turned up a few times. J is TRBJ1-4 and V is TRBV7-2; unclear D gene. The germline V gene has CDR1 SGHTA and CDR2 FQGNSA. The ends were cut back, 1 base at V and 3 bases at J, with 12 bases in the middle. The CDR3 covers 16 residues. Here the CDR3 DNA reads TGTGCCAGCAGCTTAGTTGCTGGGCAGGCTAATGAAAAACTGTTTTTT. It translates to CASSLVAGQANEKLFF.